The rows below give T cell receptor beta chains drawn from one sample of a study of cytomegalovirus exposure and HLA in healthy donors. Clones were read by immunoSEQ multiplex PCR, and TCRdb kept only the in-frame ones, dropping some. The sample holds about 150,000 clones; around 80% are singletons and the top ten take 1.2% to 1.5%. The sample taken for sequencing was PBMCs. These receptors originate from a man younger than 35 in good health and CMV-seronegative. Both conserved end residues are part of each CDR3. D genes are given only for firm matches. Size values are once, few and many counts, or a class for expanded clones, and some rows have none.

TGTGCCAGCGGAGAGATGAACACTGAAGCTTTCTTT CASGEMNTEAFF - TRBJ1-1 - TRBV2
TGTGCCAGCAGTGACCGGCTAGCGGGAGGGAGGTCCTACAATGAGCAGTTCTTC CASSDRLAGGRSYNEQFF TRBD2 TRBJ2-1 - TRBV25-1
TGTGCCAGCAGCGTATTATCCGGACAGGGGGCGAGCGGCTACACCTTC CASSVLSGQGASGYTF TRBD1 TRBJ1-2 - TRBV9
TGTGCCAGCAGCCTAGCGGAGACCCAGTACTTC CASSLAETQYF - TRBJ2-5 - TRBV14
TGTGCCAGCAGCAAAGTACAGGGGAACTACACCTTC CASSKVQGNYTF TRBD1 TRBJ1-2 once TRBV9
TGTGCCAGCAGCCCCGTGGGGAGTTCCTACAATGAGCAGTTCTTC CASSPVGSSYNEQFF - TRBJ2-1 - TRBV5-6
TGTGCCAGCAGCTTAGCGCGGGGGGGGACCGAAGAGACCCAGTACTTC CASSLARGGTEETQYF TRBD2 TRBJ2-5 - TRBV7-8
TGCGCCAGCAGCTTGGTTGAGGGGGGGTACGAGCAGTACTTC CASSLVEGGYEQYF - TRBJ2-7 few TRBV5-1
TGTTCCAGCAGGTACCAGAACACCATATATTTT CSSRYQNTIYF - TRBJ1-3 - TRBV7-9
TGTGCCAGCAGCAAAGGTTATGGCGGGGGGACAGATACGCAGTATTTT CASSKGYGGGTDTQYF - TRBJ2-3 - TRBV21-1
TGTGCCAGCAGAAAACCCTCGGGACAGGTCACGCAGTATTTT CASRKPSGQVTQYF TRBD1 TRBJ2-3 - TRBV6-1
TGTGCCAGCAGCTTTGAGGGAGGGATGGGGGAGCAGTACTTC CASSFEGGMGEQYF TRBD2 TRBJ2-7 - TRBV5-5
TGTGCCACCTGGACAGGAGTTAATGAGCAGTTCTTC CATWTGVNEQFF TRBD1 TRBJ2-1 - TRBV10-3
TGTGCCAGCAGCTTAGACAGGTCCTCCTACAATGAGCAGTTCTTC CASSLDRSSYNEQFF - TRBJ2-1 - TRBV7-8
TGCGCCAGCAGCCGGGGGACAGGATCCTACGAGCAGTACTTC CASSRGTGSYEQYF TRBD1 TRBJ2-7 - TRBV4-1
TGTGCCAGCAGTTACTTCACAGGGGATACCTACGAGCAGTACTTC CASSYFTGDTYEQYF TRBD1 TRBJ2-7 few TRBV6-6
TGCGCCAGCAGCCCCAGGGACATCACAGATACGCAGTATTTT CASSPRDITDTQYF - TRBJ2-3 - TRBV10-1
TGTGCCAGCAGACCGATCCCGGGACAGGTCACGGAGCAGTACTTC CASRPIPGQVTEQYF TRBD1 TRBJ2-7 - TRBV11-2
TGCGCCAGCAGCCAAGATAGGGGGGGCCCGAACTATGGCTACACCTTC CASSQDRGGPNYGYTF - TRBJ1-2 - TRBV4-1
TGTGCCAGCAGCTGGATGGAGGGGACTGAAGCTTTCTTT CASSWMEGTEAFF - TRBJ1-1 - TRBV6-5
TGTGCCAGCAGTTTAACAGGGGGCGTTAATGAAAAACTGTTTTTT CASSLTGGVNEKLFF TRBD1 TRBJ1-4 - TRBV27
TGTGCCATCAGTCGAGACGGCAGGGAGCAGTACTTC CAISRDGREQYF - TRBJ2-7 - TRBV10-3
TGTGCCAGCAGCTTGGGATTGGAGACAGGGGTTAGAGGCGAGCAGTACTTC CASSLGLETGVRGEQYF TRBD1 TRBJ2-7 - TRBV5-4
TGTGCCAGCAGTTTAGGGGCTAGCGGGAGGGACACAGATACGCAGTATTTT CASSLGASGRDTDTQYF TRBD2 TRBJ2-3 - TRBV28